Below, 25 T cell receptor beta chains from the same sample are listed, as sequenced in a study of control samples from healthy donors and cancer patients (TCRdb year 2020). Libraries were prepared through the immunoSEQ multiplex PCR assay. The table comes from immuneACCESS by way of TCRdb, which keeps in-frame sequences with V and J called. Part of the clones is missing from these tables; in studies checked, under half for an unresolved V gene and the rest for unknown reasons. Recorded for this sample are some 64,000 clones; about nine tenths of them occurred a single time. The ten largest clones represent about 1.2% of the sample. The specimen sequenced was PBMCs. The receptor source for this set is a woman aged 45 to 65 with colorectal cancer.

The V gene is TRBV5-5, the J gene TRBJ2-1, with 11 bases identical to TRBD2. This CDR3 comprises 17 residues. V lost 4 bases and J lost 3; bases outside the gene matches: 9. In germline, CDR1 is SGHKS, CDR2 YYEKEE (reference sequence). CDR3 in DNA: TGTGCCAGCAGCGGGGAACCCGGGACTAGCGGCTACAATGAGCAGTTCTTC. Protein sequence: CASSGEPGTSGYNEQFF.

The chain recombines TRBV24-1 with TRBJ1-2, with no clear D. Trimming took off 2 bases at V and 0 bases at J, with 9 bases between the two ends. Germline V gene lookup returns CDR1 KGHDR and CDR2 SFDVKD. The CDR3 totals 15 residues. CDR3 coding DNA: TGTGCCACCAGTGATTCCGGGAGCCCTAACTATGGCTACACCTTC. It is translated as CATSDSGSPNYGYTF.

Written as DNA, the CDR3 is TGCGCCAGCAGTGAGGTGGGGGCCGGGGAGCTGTTTTTT. Translated: CASSEVGAGELFF. This rearrangement joins TRBV10-1 to TRBJ2-2, with D perhaps TRBD1 or TRBD2 (5 bases each). Germline CDR1 reads WNHNN; CDR2 reads SYGVQD (reference sequence). There are 13 residues in the CDR3. Trimming pared 2 bases from V and 6 bases from J, leaving 7 bases between.

The V call is TRBV10-3, the J call TRBJ1-1; perhaps TRBD1 as D (5 bases). V gave up 6 bases and J gave up 4 bases, with 12 bases separating them. The CDR3 spans 13 residues. The germline V gene has CDR1 ENHRY and CDR2 SYGVKD. CDR3 residues: CAISGTYGTEAFF. The CDR3 nucleotides read TGTGCCATCAGCGGGACTTACGGCACTGAAGCTTTCTTT.

The V call is TRBV19, the J call TRBJ2-1; D is undetermined. Germline V gives CDR1 LNHDA, CDR2 SQIVND (reference sequence). The CDR3 runs 13 residues. The ends were cut back, 3 bases at V and 7 bases at J, with 10 bases in the middle. CDR3 sequence (DNA): TGTGCCAGTAGTATTGGCAGGATGAATGAGCAGTTCTTC. Its protein product is CASSIGRMNEQFF.

The chain combines TRBV19 with TRBJ2-3, with 11 bases matching TRBD2. Germline CDR1 and CDR2: LNHDA and SQIVND (reference sequence). The CDR3 runs 17 residues. The trim removed 5 bases at V and 2 bases at J, leaving 9 bases unmatched. The CDR3 protein is CASSLAGGPHYTDTQYF. The DNA for the CDR3 is TGTGCCAGTAGTCTAGCGGGGGGACCCCATTACACAGATACGCAGTATTTT.

The CDR3 coding sequence is TGCAGCGCACTAAAAACAGGGGCTTCCACAGATACGCAGTATTTT. Translated: CSALKTGASTDTQYF. The gene calls are TRBV29-1 and TRBJ2-3; 7 nucleotides line up with TRBD1. V was clipped by 7 bases and J by 2 bases; unmatched bases: 12. The germline V gene has CDR1 SQVTM and CDR2 ANQGSEA. This CDR3 is built from 15 residues.

The V call is TRBV12-3 or TRBV12-4, the J call TRBJ1-1; no reliable D call. The CDR3 length is 13 residues. The ends were cut back, 3 bases at V and 4 bases at J, with 9 bases in the middle. The DNA for the CDR3 is TGTGCCAGCAGTTTTCAGGCCAGCACTGAAGCTTTCTTT. This sequence encodes CASSFQASTEAFF.

The CDR3 DNA is TGTGCCAGCAGTTTTACAGGTGGTGAAAAACTGTTTTTT. Translation: CASSFTGGEKLFF. The chain is built from TRBV12-3 or TRBV12-4 and TRBJ1-4, with D tentatively TRBD1 (5 bases). The V gene lost 3 bases and the J gene lost 7 bases, with 9 bases spanning the gap. This CDR3 has 13 residues.

The rearrangement joins TRBV28 to TRBJ1-3; D not certain. Germline V lookup: CDR1 MDHEN, CDR2 SYDVKM. The ends were cut back, 4 bases at V and 2 bases at J, with 15 bases in the middle. The CDR3 loop spans 16 amino acids. The CDR3 region is CASSSLSIHPGNTIYF. CDR3 nucleotide sequence: TGTGCCAGCAGTTCCCTGTCCATTCACCCTGGAAACACCATATATTTT.

V is TRBV19 and J is TRBJ1-1; the D gene is possibly TRBD1 (6 bases). Germline values: CDR1 LNHDA, CDR2 SQIVND (reference sequence). This CDR3 has 15 residues. Trimming removed 7 bases from V and 6 bases from J, with 21 bases in between. CDR3 sequence (DNA): TGTGCCAGTATCATAAGTGGGCGGGGGCCCGCTGAAGCTTTCTTT. Its translation: CASIISGRGPAEAFF.

This clone was found once. The chain combines TRBV19 with TRBJ1-3; D is unclear. The V end was cut by 10 bases, the J end by 2 bases, with 9 bases between. CDR3 length equals 12 residues. Germline lookup yields CDR1 LNHDA and CDR2 SQIVND (reference sequence). CDR3 DNA: TGTGCCATACGAGGGACTGGAAACACCATATATTTT. Protein product: CAIRGTGNTIYF. The variable domain in full, with the rest retrieved from reference TRBV19 and TRBJ1-3, is DGGITQSPKYLFRKEGQNVTLSCEQNLNHDAMYWYRQDPGQGLRLIYYSQIVNDFQKGDIAEGYSVSREKKESFPLTVTSAQKNPTAFYLCAIRGTGNTIYFGEGSWLTVV.

The chain has TRBV6-5 and TRBJ2-2; 10 bases are shared with TRBD2. The germline V gene encodes CDR1 MNHEY and CDR2 SVGAGI. With V trimmed by 8 bases and J by 6 bases, 6 bases remained unmatched. The CDR3 has 14 residues. The CDR3 region has the DNA TGTGCCAGCCAACTAGCGGGAAGTGCCGGGGAGCTGTTTTTT. It specifies CASQLAGSAGELFF.

This chain connects TRBV28 to TRBJ1-2; TRBD1 might be the D (6 bases). V dropped 4 bases and J dropped 4 bases, with 13 bases sitting between them. Germline CDR1 reads MDHEN; CDR2 reads SYDVKM. The CDR3 totals 14 residues. The CDR3 loop reads CASSWGPRGYGYTF. CDR3 nucleotides: TGTGCCAGCAGTTGGGGACCCAGGGGCTATGGCTACACCTTC.

The chain is built from TRBV27 and TRBJ1-6; unclear D gene. This CDR3 region has 19 residues. Trimming took 0 bases from V and 0 from J, leaving 15 bases between them. CDR1 and CDR2 from the germline V gene are MNHEY and SMNVEV (reference sequence). The CDR3 sequence is CASSLSGGSYSSYNSPLHF. CDR3 DNA sequence: TGTGCCAGCAGTTTATCGGGCGGCAGCTATAGCTCCTATAATTCACCCCTCCACTTT.

V gene TRBV6-6 combines with J gene TRBJ1-6; 7 nucleotides line up with TRBD1. V shed 6 bases and J 8 bases; nucleotides not matched to a gene: 7. Per germline, CDR1 MNHNY and CDR2 SVGAGI (reference sequence). The CDR3 totals 14 residues. CDR3: CASSPTGQDSPLHF. In DNA, the CDR3 is TGTGCCAGCAGCCCCACTGGACAGGATTCACCCCTCCACTTT.

The table lists this clone with a count of one. This CDR3 is CAISENLYEQFF. In DNA, the CDR3 is TGTGCCATCAGTGAGAATCTGTATGAGCAGTTCTTC. The chain combines TRBV10-3 with TRBJ2-1; D uncertain. Per germline, CDR1 ENHRY and CDR2 SYGVKD. The CDR3 runs to 12 residues. V shed 2 bases and J shed 8 bases, with 7 bases lying between them.

This chain joins TRBV18 and TRBJ2-1, with a tentative D call TRBD2 (6 bases). The CDR3 sequence is 13 residues long. The V end was cut by 6 bases, the J end by 7 bases, with 13 bases between. Per germline, CDR1 KGHSH and CDR2 LQKENI. The CDR3 DNA is TGTGCCAGCTCCGGGGGACCGATGAATGAGCAGTTCTTC. Translation: CASSGGPMNEQFF.

The J gene is TRBJ1-1, the V gene TRBV2; D is ambiguous. V lost 3 bases and J 4 bases, leaving 9 bases between the germline ends. Germline V CDR1 and CDR2: SNHLY, FYNNEI. CDR3 length: 13 amino acids. In nucleotides, the CDR3 is TGTGCCAGCAGTGAGGAGGTGGTCACTGAAGCTTTCTTT. Amino acids: CASSEEVVTEAFF.

The rearrangement uses TRBV19 and TRBJ1-1; tentatively, D is TRBD1 (6 bases). Trimming took off 7 bases at V and 0 bases at J, with 15 bases between the two ends. Germline CDR1 LNHDA, CDR2 SQIVND (reference sequence). The CDR3 sequence is 15 residues long. The chain's CDR3 is CASKALTGLNTEAFF. The CDR3 DNA sequence: TGTGCCAGTAAGGCCCTCACAGGGTTGAACACTGAAGCTTTCTTT.

The DNA for the CDR3 is TGTGCCAGCGGGGGAAATGGCAATCAGCCCCAGCATTTT. Protein sequence: CASGGNGNQPQHF. The chain couples TRBV19 to TRBJ1-5, with D perhaps TRBD1 (5 bases). The CDR3 runs to 13 residues. Trimming removed 9 bases at V and 2 bases at J, with 11 bases between. Germline V gene data show CDR1 as LNHDA and CDR2 as SQIVND (reference sequence).

V and J are TRBV28 and TRBJ1-1; TRBD1 aligns across 8 bases. Unmatched junction bases numbered 10, after V lost 10 bases and J lost 9 bases. Germline V CDR1 and CDR2: MDHEN, SYDVKM. The CDR3 runs 12 residues. In DNA, the CDR3 is TGTGCCACTCAGGACAGGGCCGGCAAAGCTTTCTTT. It translates to CATQDRAGKAFF.

V gene TRBV28 combines with J gene TRBJ1-2; D not resolved. The CDR3 sequence is 13 residues long. Trimming stripped 3 bases from V and 4 bases from J, with 9 bases between. Per germline, CDR1 MDHEN and CDR2 SYDVKM. The CDR3 is CASSFGSSYGYTF. Written as DNA, the CDR3 is TGTGCCAGCAGTTTCGGGAGTAGCTATGGCTACACCTTC.

This chain uses TRBV7-2 with TRBJ2-7; TRBD2 agrees at 7 bases. Trimming cost V 3 bases and J 3 bases; bases outside gene matches: 5. CDR1 is SGHTA and CDR2 is FQGNSA in the germline V gene. CDR3 length equals 14 residues. As DNA, the CDR3 is TGTGCCAGCAGCTTGCCGGGACTAAACTACGAGCAGTACTTC. Translating gives CASSLPGLNYEQYF.

This chain links TRBV7-2 with TRBJ1-2; 7 nucleotides agree with TRBD1. CDR3 size: 19 residues. Unmatched junction bases numbered 20, after V lost 5 bases and J lost 2 bases. Germline assignment: CDR1 SGHTA and CDR2 FQGNSA. The CDR3 spells CASSPANRGMAGRNYGYTF. The DNA of the CDR3 is TGTGCCAGCAGCCCGGCCAACAGGGGCATGGCGGGACGCAACTATGGCTACACCTTC.